A single sample is the source of the 8 T cell receptor beta chains below, sequenced in a study of T-cell reconstitution after alpha-beta-depleted transplantation in children. TCRbeta library construction was performed incorporating unique molecular identifiers. Via MiXCR, TCRdb re-called the PCR reads, giving one row per CDR3 protein. The table has about 270,000 distinct CDR3 sequences, almost 10% seen once. Sequenced here: PBMCs from the stem cell graft donor, sampled from the stem cell graft. The receptors here all came from a human donor who donated a stem cell graft to a child with SCID.

The V gene is TRBV10-1, the J gene TRBJ2-3; no firm D call. The CDR3 spans 16 residues. With 4 bases removed from V and 0 bases from J, the gap between germline ends came to 14 bases. The germline CDR1 and CDR2 sequences are WNHNN and SYGVQD (reference sequence). CDR3 sequence: CASSALEQSSTDTQYF. In DNA form, the CDR3 reads TGCGCCAGCAGTGCCCTTGAACAAAGTAGCACAGATACGCAGTATTTT.

This clonotype was detected only a few times. The V call is TRBV6-1, the J call TRBJ2-7; weak D call: TRBD1 (6 bases). V was shortened by 7 bases and J by 2 bases, with 18 bases between the two germline ends. This CDR3 has 15 amino acids. Germline assignment: CDR1 MNHNS and CDR2 SASEGT. DNA of the CDR3: TGTGCCAGCACCCAGGGGACGGTCGGGGCCTACGAGCAGTACTTC. It translates to CASTQGTVGAYEQYF.

The rearrangement uses TRBV5-1 and TRBJ2-1; TRBD1 agrees at 7 bases. The V gene end was trimmed by 0 bases and the J gene end by 6 bases; junction bases not matched to a gene: 3. Per germline, CDR1 SGHRS and CDR2 YFSETQ. The CDR3 runs to 14 residues. The CDR3 spells CASSLAGTVNEQFF. Written as DNA, the CDR3 is TGCGCCAGCAGCTTGGCCGGGACAGTCAATGAGCAGTTCTTC. Full variable domain (outside the CDR3, taken from reference TRBV5-1 and TRBJ2-1): KAGVTQTPRYLIKTRGQQVTLSCSPISGHRSVSWYQQTPGQGLQFLFEYFSETQRNKGNFPGRFSGRQFSNSRSEMNVSTLELGDSALYLCASSLAGTVNEQFFGPGTRLTVL.

This clonotype was detected only a few times. This chain joins TRBV9 and TRBJ1-6; D remains ambiguous. The germline V and J ends were trimmed by 3 bases and 6 bases, with 16 bases remaining between them. CDR3 length equals 16 residues. The germline gives CDR1 SGDLS, CDR2 YYNGEE. In DNA form, the CDR3 reads TGTGCCAGCAGCGCGGACCGCGGCCCTTCTAATTCACCCCTCCACTTT. It codes for CASSADRGPSNSPLHF.

There are a few counts of this clonotype. The chain uses TRBV7-9 and TRBJ2-1, with TRBD1 identical over 7 bases. This CDR3 has 15 amino acids. J was trimmed by 2 bases and V by 6 bases; bases with no gene match: 7. From germline, CDR1 is SEHNR and CDR2 FQNEAQ (reference sequence). The CDR3 coding sequence is TGTGCCAGCAGTCGGACAGGCAACCCCTACAATGAGCAGTTCTTC. This encodes CASSRTGNPYNEQFF.

The gene calls are TRBV20-1 and TRBJ2-2, with a weak D call TRBD1 (6 bases). Germline CDR1 DFQATT, CDR2 SNEGSKA (reference sequence). This CDR3 has 15 amino acids. The V gene lost 6 bases and the J gene lost 5 bases, with 19 bases spanning the gap. CDR3 nucleotides: TGCAGTGCCCAGGACAGTGGAGGCCTTACCGGGGAGCTGTTTTTT. It yields the protein CSAQDSGGLTGELFF.

This clonotype was counted between two and nine times. This chain links TRBV2 with TRBJ2-2; D ambiguous. Germline lookup yields CDR1 SNHLY and CDR2 FYNNEI. The ends were cut back, 1 base at V and 9 bases at J, with 12 bases in the middle. This CDR3 has 14 amino acids. Written as DNA, the CDR3 is TGTGCCAGCAGTGAAGATTTTGGTCGCCGGGAGCTGTTTTTT. It encodes CASSEDFGRRELFF.

This clonotype has ten or more counts. The CDR3 loop is CASRTGGTDTQYF. The CDR3 nucleotides read TGTGCCAGTCGGACAGGGGGCACAGATACGCAGTATTTT. V and J are TRBV6-6 and TRBJ2-3, with TRBD1 matching over 9 bases. V dropped 9 bases and J dropped 1; count of bases not matched to a gene: 2. This CDR3 spans 13 amino acids. Per the germline V gene, CDR1 is MNHNY and CDR2 is SVGAGI (reference sequence).